These T cell receptor beta chains were read from a single sample in a study of T cell responses to AZD1222 COVID-19 vaccine. TCRdb keeps only in-frame clones here, not all; method: immunoSEQ multiplex PCR. The sample holds some 120,000 clones, about nine tenths seen once. The specimen was peripheral blood, collected on day 0 of AZD1222 vaccination. These receptor sequences come from an adult in good health. CDR3s include the opening cysteine and the closing phenylalanine or tryptophan. Each record gives: V gene, J gene, CDR3 protein.

TRBV27,TRBJ2-3,CASSRRLAGGTDTQYF
TRBV4-3,TRBJ2-2,CASSQDPSGRVTGELFF
TRBV28,TRBJ2-1,CASSLAGDNEQFF
TRBV24-1,TRBJ2-3,CATSDPTAQGADTQYF
TRBV15,TRBJ1-4,CATSRDRNNEKLFF
TRBV10-2,TRBJ2-7,CASSEPRQDYEQYF
TRBV19,TRBJ2-5,CASSIEGLANQETQYF
TRBV3-1/TRBV3-2,TRBJ2-3,CASSQESGQGTDTQYF
TRBV2,TRBJ1-3,CASSAQLISGNTIYF
TRBV12-5,TRBJ2-1,CASGSDHLSSYNEQFF
TRBV5-1,TRBJ2-1,CASSSTGGSYNEQFF
TRBV7-9,TRBJ1-2,CASSRSVSGAF
TRBV6-5,TRBJ1-5,CASRVLGPNNQPQHF
TRBV6-5,TRBJ2-1,CAIMVGLEQFF
TRBV6-5,TRBJ1-1,CASSYDRVYTEAFF
TRBV28,TRBJ1-1,CASSSGPLNTEAFF
TRBV19,TRBJ1-4,CASSRTRGATNEKLFF
TRBV15,TRBJ1-2,CATSRTGGLGYTF
TRBV6-2/TRBV6-3,TRBJ2-3,CASRPQTQSPSTDTQYF
TRBV6-6,TRBJ2-1,CASSPSGTGGNEQFF
TRBV9,TRBJ2-7,CASSVSAGEQYF
TRBV28,TRBJ2-6,CASNSGTVTSGANVLTF
TRBV11-2,TRBJ2-7,CASSLSAGADEQYF
TRBV5-1,TRBJ2-5,CASSFGGGQQETQYF
TRBV19,TRBJ1-2,CASNEGMLHYGYTF
TRBV27,TRBJ1-1,CASSLSGQANTEAFF
TRBV19,TRBJ1-4,CASAQTRDRGAEKLFF
TRBV7-2,TRBJ2-1,CASSTTPSLNEQFF
TRBV5-5,TRBJ2-2,CASSLTGGNTGELFF
TRBV11-2,TRBJ2-3,CASSPWAGSSTDTQYF